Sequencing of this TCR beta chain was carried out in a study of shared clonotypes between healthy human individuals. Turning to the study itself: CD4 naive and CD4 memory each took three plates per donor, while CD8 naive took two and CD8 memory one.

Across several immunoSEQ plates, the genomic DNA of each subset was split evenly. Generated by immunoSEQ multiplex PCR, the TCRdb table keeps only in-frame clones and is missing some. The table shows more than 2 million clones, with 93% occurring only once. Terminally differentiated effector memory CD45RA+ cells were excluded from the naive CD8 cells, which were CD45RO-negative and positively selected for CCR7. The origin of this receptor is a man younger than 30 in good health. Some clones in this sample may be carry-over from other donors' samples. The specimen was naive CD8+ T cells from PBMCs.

This chain's CDR3 is CASSLELAGAWDTQYF. CDR3 nucleotides: TGTGCCAGCAGCTTAGAACTAGCGGGAGCCTGGGATACGCAGTATTTT. The chain has TRBV7-8 and TRBJ2-3; TRBD2 aligns across 11 bases. V was pared by 1 base and J by 6 bases, with 6 bases of the junction left unmatched. Germline V gene sequence: CDR1 SGHVS, CDR2 FQNEAQ. CDR3 size: 16 residues.